Shown below are 8 T cell receptor beta chains from a single sample sequenced in a study of shared clonotypes between healthy human individuals. Profiling relied on immunoSEQ multiplex PCR, and the TCRdb table lists in-frame clones only, not all of them. The sample consists of 490,000 or so clones, 79% of them appearing once. Sample: PBMCs. The source of these receptors is a woman aged 40-49 years in good health. Some clones in this sample may be carry-over from other donors' samples.

The V and J genes are TRBV6-6 and TRBJ2-2, with D possibly TRBD1 on 5 matching bases. From germline, CDR1 is MNHNY and CDR2 SVGAGI (reference sequence). This CDR3 region has 14 residues. With 2 bases removed from V and 7 bases from J, the gap between germline ends came to 11 bases. CDR3 bases: TGTGCCAGCAGTTACGCCGACCAGGGCGGGGAGCTGTTTTTT. Translation gives CASSYADQGGELFF.

V and J are TRBV11-3 and TRBJ1-3; the D is unclear. Between the trimmed V and J ends, which lost 4 bases and 3 bases, there was a span of 7 bases. The CDR3 has 13 residues. Germline CDR1 SGHNT, CDR2 YENEEA. The CDR3: CASSSGFGNTIYF. In nucleotides, the CDR3 is TGTGCCAGCAGCTCAGGTTTTGGAAACACCATATATTTT.

The rearrangement links TRBV11-2 to TRBJ2-7; TRBD1 is a possible D gene (6 bases). From germline, CDR1 is SGHAT and CDR2 FQNNGV. The V end was cut by 1 base, the J end by 6 bases, with 16 bases between. The CDR3 covers 15 residues. The CDR3 protein is CASSLVSRGIGEQYF. In DNA, the CDR3 is TGTGCCAGCAGCTTAGTTAGCAGGGGAATTGGCGAGCAGTACTTC.

Here the CDR3 DNA reads TGTGCCAGCTCACGAGGGGGCACGAACACCGGGGAGCTGTTTTTT. Protein product: CASSRGGTNTGELFF. The J gene is TRBJ2-2, the V gene TRBV18; TRBD1 matches 7 bases. CDR1 KGHSH and CDR2 LQKENI come from the germline V gene. V lost 4 bases and J lost 0; bases outside the gene matches: 2. The CDR3 is 15 residues long.

This clone was seen ten or more times. The CDR3 coding sequence is TGTGCCAGCAGCTTTCGAGATACGCAGTATTTT. This encodes CASSFRDTQYF. The chain links TRBV7-8 to TRBJ2-3; D gene ambiguous. Per the germline V gene, CDR1 is SGHVS and CDR2 is FQNEAQ. CDR3 length: 11 amino acids. Trimming removed 3 bases from V and 5 bases from J, with 3 bases in between.

The V gene is TRBV7-8, the J gene TRBJ1-5; 9 positions agree with TRBD1. V gave up 6 bases and J gave up 4 bases; unmatched junction bases: 4. Germline CDR1 SGHVS, CDR2 FQNEAQ. This CDR3 spans 14 amino acids. The CDR3 is CASSRDRANQPQHF. DNA of the CDR3: TGTGCCAGCAGTCGGGACAGGGCTAATCAGCCCCAGCATTTT.

This chain links TRBV29-1 with TRBJ2-2; D gene uncertain. This CDR3 spans 13 amino acids. The germline gives CDR1 SQVTM, CDR2 ANQGSEA. V was shortened by 7 bases and J by 5 bases, with 14 bases between the two germline ends. CDR3 sequence (DNA): TGCAGCGCATCAAAGGACGTTACCGGGGAGCTGTTTTTT. Protein: CSASKDVTGELFF.

The chain employs TRBV2 and TRBJ2-2; no reliable D call. Germline V CDR1 and CDR2: SNHLY, FYNNEI. CDR3 size: 11 residues. Trimming removed 7 bases from V and 4 bases from J, with 4 bases in between. CDR3: CASIITGELFF. The CDR3 nucleotides read TGTGCCAGCATCATCACCGGGGAGCTGTTTTTT.